This T cell receptor beta chain came from a study of cytomegalovirus exposure and HLA in healthy donors. The study ran its PCR with 60 Vbeta and 13 Jbeta primers. Only in-frame clones appear in the TCRdb table, and some are missing; sequencing was by immunoSEQ multiplex PCR. The sample contains more than 150,000 clones, over 70% of which appear only once. Germline CDR1 MNHNY, CDR2 SVGAGI (reference sequence). The CDR3 has 16 amino acids. V dropped 4 bases and J dropped 5; count of bases not matched to a gene: 8. The sequence was collected from a woman aged 50 to 65 in good health and CMV-seropositive. Sample: PBMCs. The rearrangement uses TRBV6-6 and TRBJ2-2; TRBD1 agrees at 9 bases. The CDR3 DNA sequence: TGTGCCAGCAGTTCTGGGACAGGGCAGGTAACCGGGGAGCTGTTTTTT. This gives the protein CASSSGTGQVTGELFF.